This T cell receptor (beta chain) was profiled in a study of blood T cell repertoires in COVID-19. Study in general: In each case, the material was cDNA or gDNA derived from T cells, B-cell-depleted T cells, or PBMCs.

The germline V gene encodes CDR1 SGHTA and CDR2 FQGNSA. The V gene end was trimmed by 7 bases and the J gene end by 0 bases; junction bases not matched to a gene: 20. This CDR3 region has 19 residues. Method: immunoSEQ multiplex PCR; TCRdb's copy keeps in-frame clones and lacks some. This sample yields 160,000 or so clones, of which approximately 78% are seen a single time; roughly a tenth belongs to the top ten. The chain carries TRBV7-2 and TRBJ2-7; TRBD2 aligns across 8 bases. Sequencing was performed on peripheral blood. This TCR was recovered from a human donor in a cohort sampled during active COVID-19. In nucleotides, the CDR3 is TGTGCCAGCAAGCAGCTTAGTCCGGTGAGGGCGGGAGGCTCCTACGAGCAGTACTTC. It is translated as CASKQLSPVRAGGSYEQYF. The full variable domain, rest sourced from reference TRBV7-2 and TRBJ2-7, is GAGVSQSPSNKVTEKGKDVELRCDPISGHTALYWYRQSLGQGLEFLIYFQGNSAPDKSGLPSDRFSAERTGGSVSTLTIQRTQQEDSAVYLCASKQLSPVRAGGSYEQYFGPGTRLTVT.